Below, 23 T cell receptor beta chains from the same sample are listed, as sequenced in a study of long-term antiretroviral therapy in people with HIV. The assay, immunoSEQ v3.0, was run at survey level. Clones were read by immunoSEQ multiplex PCR, and TCRdb kept only the in-frame ones, dropping some. The sample carries tens of thousands of clones, just under 95% recorded once. Source: unsorted PBMCs, taken 5.3 years after starting antiretroviral therapy. The source of these receptors is a man in his fifties with HIV.

V is TRBV2 and J is TRBJ1-4; 7 bases match TRBD1. From germline, CDR1 is SNHLY and CDR2 FYNNEI. V dropped 5 bases and J dropped 6; count of bases not matched to a gene: 9. This CDR3 spans 15 amino acids. CDR3 in amino acids: CASSNNRGGDEKLFF. Written as DNA, the CDR3 is TGTGCCAGCAGTAACAACAGGGGAGGAGATGAAAAACTGTTTTTT.

This rearrangement joins TRBV10-3 to TRBJ1-6, with D possibly being TRBD1 (6 bases). This CDR3 has 13 residues. In germline, CDR1 is ENHRY, CDR2 SYGVKD. Trimming removed 10 bases at V and 7 bases at J, with 14 bases between. CDR3 nucleotide sequence: TGTGCCAGCTTACAGGGTTTGAATTCACCCCTCCACTTT. This gives the protein CASLQGLNSPLHF.

This chain connects TRBV4-3 to TRBJ2-7, with a weak D call TRBD2 (6 bases). Germline V gene lookup returns CDR1 LGHNA and CDR2 YSLEER. The CDR3 is 16 amino acids. The V end was cut by 0 bases, the J end by 4 bases, with 16 bases between. This CDR3 is CASSQERIGAGYEQYF. For the CDR3, the DNA is TGCGCCAGCAGCCAAGAGAGGATAGGGGCGGGGTACGAGCAGTACTTC.

V is TRBV19 and J is TRBJ1-6, with a weak D call TRBD1 (6 bases). Trimming removed 0 bases from V and 7 bases from J, with 10 bases in between. The CDR3 totals 15 residues. Germline V gene lookup returns CDR1 LNHDA and CDR2 SQIVND (reference sequence). The CDR3 nucleotides read TGTGCCAGTAGTATAGAATACAGGGAAAATTCACCCCTCCACTTT. It is translated as CASSIEYRENSPLHF.

V usage is TRBV9 and J usage is TRBJ1-2; 7 bases are shared with TRBD1. V was pared by 4 bases and J by 0 bases, with 6 bases of the junction left unmatched. Germline V gene data show CDR1 as SGDLS and CDR2 as YYNGEE. CDR3 size: 15 residues. CDR3 nucleotide sequence: TGTGCCAGCAGCCGGGGGGACAGTACTAACTATGGCTACACCTTC. Amino acid sequence: CASSRGDSTNYGYTF.

This chain links TRBV19 with TRBJ1-2; D unresolved. Germline CDR1 reads LNHDA; CDR2 reads SQIVND (reference sequence). The CDR3 totals 15 residues. Deletions cut 6 bases from V and 4 bases from J, with 18 bases between. The CDR3 spells CASRTLGGSGYGYTF. CDR3 nucleotide sequence: TGTGCCAGTAGGACCCTGGGAGGGAGCGGCTATGGCTACACCTTC.

This chain uses TRBV19 with TRBJ1-1; the D gene is possibly TRBD1 (5 bases). Germline V CDR1 and CDR2: LNHDA, SQIVND (reference sequence). Trimming removed 3 bases at V and 7 bases at J, with 12 bases between. This CDR3 is 13 amino acids long. The DNA for the CDR3 is TGTGCCAGTAGTATCGAGGAGGGACTTGAAGCTTTCTTT. This translates into CASSIEEGLEAFF.

The V gene is TRBV19, the J gene TRBJ2-3; TRBD2 aligns across 7 bases. V was clipped by 5 bases and J by 1 base; unmatched bases: 9. The CDR3 totals 16 residues. The germline gives CDR1 LNHDA, CDR2 SQIVND (reference sequence). CDR3 sequence reads: CASSPPGLVRTDTQYF. The CDR3 nucleotides are TGTGCCAGTAGTCCACCTGGACTAGTTCGCACAGATACGCAGTATTTT.

A single count supports this clone. This chain connects TRBV9 to TRBJ2-2, with 14 bases identical to TRBD2. J gave up 5 bases and V 1 base, and 1 base lay outside the gene matches. The CDR3 sequence is 16 residues long. Germline CDR1 reads SGDLS; CDR2 reads YYNGEE. CDR3 in amino acids: CASSVRTSGGTGELFF. CDR3 nucleotide sequence: TGTGCCAGCAGCGTAAGGACTAGCGGGGGGACCGGGGAGCTGTTTTTT.

The rearrangement links TRBV7-2 to TRBJ2-7, with 9 bases identical to TRBD2. V gave up 3 bases and J gave up 6 bases; unmatched junction bases: 12. Germline CDR1 is SGHTA and CDR2 is FQGNSA. This CDR3 spans 16 amino acids. The CDR3 protein is CASSLGGGGAGGEQYF. Here the CDR3 DNA reads TGTGCCAGCAGCTTGGGTGGCGGGGGGGCCGGCGGCGAGCAGTACTTC.

This chain joins TRBV19 and TRBJ2-2; 8 positions match TRBD2. V dropped 5 bases and J dropped 4; count of bases not matched to a gene: 6. CDR1 is LNHDA, CDR2 SQIVND, per germline (reference sequence). CDR3 length equals 15 residues. The CDR3 nucleotides read TGTGCCAGTAGTCGTACTAGCGGAGTCACCGGGGAGCTGTTTTTT. This sequence encodes CASSRTSGVTGELFF. Using reference TRBV19 and TRBJ2-2 for the parts outside the CDR3, the full variable domain is DGGITQSPKYLFRKEGQNVTLSCEQNLNHDAMYWYRQDPGQGLRLIYYSQIVNDFQKGDIAEGYSVSREKKESFPLTVTSAQKNPTAFYLCASSRTSGVTGELFFGEGSRLTVL.

This chain links TRBV29-1 with TRBJ2-4; D assignment may be TRBD1 or TRBD2 (5 bases each). The CDR3 is made up of 15 amino acids. Germline CDR1 is SQVTM and CDR2 is ANQGSEA. The ends were cut back, 5 bases at V and 0 bases at J, with 14 bases in the middle. This chain's CDR3 is CSVTEGFLAKNIQYF. In DNA, the CDR3 is TGCAGCGTTACTGAGGGGTTCCTAGCCAAAAACATTCAGTACTTC.

The genes are TRBV7-2 and TRBJ1-2; TRBD1 matches at 7 bases. The CDR3 runs to 14 residues. The trim removed 4 bases at V and 3 bases at J, leaving 5 bases unmatched. Germline CDR1 is SGHTA and CDR2 is FQGNSA. DNA of the CDR3: TGTGCCAGCAGCTCACAGGGGCAAGACTATGGCTACACCTTC. Translating gives CASSSQGQDYGYTF.

The rearrangement joins TRBV4-1 to TRBJ2-3; D remains ambiguous. The CDR3 is made up of 14 amino acids. Per the germline V gene, CDR1 is MGHRA and CDR2 is YSYEKL. The V gene lost 4 bases and the J gene lost 9 bases, with 17 bases spanning the gap. The CDR3 coding sequence is TGCGCCAGCAGCCCCGAGTATGCGCACTACACGCAGTATTTT. The encoded protein is CASSPEYAHYTQYF.

V and J are TRBV19 and TRBJ2-3; D possibly uses TRBD1 or TRBD2 (6 bases each). V lost 2 bases, J lost 2 bases, and 14 bases lay in between. This CDR3 contains 16 residues. From germline, CDR1 is LNHDA and CDR2 SQIVND (reference sequence). The CDR3 region has the DNA TGTGCCAGTAGTATAAATCCGGGGGCCGTCACAGATACGCAGTATTTT. It specifies CASSINPGAVTDTQYF.

The rearrangement uses TRBV4-1 and TRBJ1-2; no firm D call. Trimming took off 1 base at V and 1 base at J, with 10 bases between the two ends. CDR3 length: 15 amino acids. Germline V lookup: CDR1 MGHRA, CDR2 YSYEKL. The CDR3 protein is CASSQGGAVNYGYTF. The CDR3 DNA follows: TGCGCCAGCAGCCAAGGAGGAGCGGTTAACTATGGCTACACCTTC.

The chain has TRBV2 and TRBJ1-1, with 7 bases identical to TRBD1. CDR1 is SNHLY and CDR2 is FYNNEI in the germline V gene. V shed 6 bases, J shed 3 bases, and the junction held 7 bases outside the gene matches. This CDR3 has 14 amino acids. This chain's CDR3 is CASSQQGSDTEAFF. The CDR3 DNA sequence: TGTGCCAGCAGCCAACAGGGGTCGGACACTGAAGCTTTCTTT. Variable domain in full (rest from reference TRBV2 and TRBJ1-1): EPEVTQTPSHQVTQMGQEVILRCVPISNHLYFYWYRQILGQKVEFLVSFYNNEISEKSEIFDDQFSVERPDGSNFTLKIRSTKLEDSAMYFCASSQQGSDTEAFFGQGTRLTVV.

The CDR3 DNA sequence: TGTGCCAGCAGCTTGGCCAACAGGGGTGGGGTAGAGCAGTACTTC. The encoded protein is CASSLANRGGVEQYF. The gene calls are TRBV5-6 and TRBJ2-7, with 7 bases fitting TRBD1. The CDR3 totals 15 residues. The germline V gene encodes CDR1 SGHDT and CDR2 YYEEEE. V trimming: 0 bases; J trimming: 7 bases; junction bases outside the gene matches: 10.

The chain has TRBV9 and TRBJ2-5, with D possibly matching TRBD1 (6 bases). The CDR3 contains 14 residues. With 0 bases removed from V and 3 bases from J, the gap between germline ends came to 9 bases. Germline V gene data show CDR1 as SGDLS and CDR2 as YYNGEE. The CDR3, as DNA: TGTGCCAGCAGCGTAGACAGGGTCGAAGAGACCCAGTACTTC. Translating gives CASSVDRVEETQYF.

This CDR3 reads CASSLGQGDFGGYGYTF. The CDR3 nucleotides are TGTGCCAGCAGCTTGGGACAGGGGGACTTCGGCGGGTATGGCTACACCTTC. This rearrangement joins TRBV7-6 to TRBJ1-2; 11 positions agree with TRBD1. Germline trimming cut 3 bases from V and 5 bases from J; bases unmatched to any gene: 11. The CDR3 sequence is 17 residues long. Germline CDR1 reads SGHVS; CDR2 reads FNYEAQ.

The rearrangement joins TRBV5-4 to TRBJ2-7; 8 nucleotides align to TRBD2. V trimming: 3 bases; J trimming: 0 bases; junction bases outside the gene matches: 8. Germline CDR1 is SGHNT and CDR2 is YYREEE (reference sequence). There are 16 residues in the CDR3. DNA for the CDR3: TGTGCCAGCAGCTCGGGGGGGGCGTTGAGCTCCTACGAGCAGTACTTC. Its protein is CASSSGGALSSYEQYF.

This clone was recorded a few times. This sample includes further DNA sequences coding for the same CDR3. The V call is TRBV29-1, the J call TRBJ2-7; 7 bases agree with TRBD1. Germline V gives CDR1 SQVTM, CDR2 ANQGSEA. This CDR3 contains 11 residues. V shed 6 bases, J shed 7 bases, and the junction held 6 bases outside the gene matches. The CDR3, as DNA: TGCAGCGTAACAGGGGTAGGGGAGCAGTACTTC. Protein product: CSVTGVGEQYF.

CDR3 nucleotides: TGTGCCAGCAGCACGACAGGGGGCACTGAAGCTTTCTTT. It encodes CASSTTGGTEAFF. The V gene is TRBV14, the J gene TRBJ1-1, with 9 bases fitting TRBD1. Per the germline V gene, CDR1 is SGHDN and CDR2 is FVKESK. J lost 4 bases, V lost 5 bases, and 2 bases had no gene match. The CDR3 is 13 residues long.